This TCR beta chain was obtained from a study of blood T cell repertoires in COVID-19. The assay was immunoSEQ multiplex PCR, and TCRdb's table has in-frame clones only and misses some. The data hold roughly 24,000 clones, with about four fifths observed a single time. After removal of 7 bases from V and 2 bases from J, the junction contained 11 bases not matched to a gene. The CDR3 spans 16 residues. Germline V CDR1 and CDR2: LGHDT, YNNKEL (reference sequence). Sequencing was performed on peripheral blood. The chain has TRBV3-1 (or the pseudogene TRBV3-2) and TRBJ2-5; TRBD1 agrees at 9 bases. The sequence was obtained from a man at least 80 years old with active or convalescent COVID-19. CDR3 coding DNA: TGTGCCAGCATCCCCCAAGGGACAGGGCATCAAGAGACCCAGTACTTC. It translates to CASIPQGTGHQETQYF.